These 24 T cell receptor beta chains were sequenced from one sample in a study of T cell responses to AZD1222 COVID-19 vaccine. Method: immunoSEQ multiplex PCR; TCRdb's copy keeps in-frame clones and lacks some. Of 100,000 or so clones listed, 88% are singletons. The sample in question was peripheral blood, obtained on day 0 of AZD1222 vaccination. These receptors came from an adult in good health.

This rearrangement joins TRBV4-3 to TRBJ2-1; TRBD2 matches 7 bases. The CDR3 has 15 amino acids. The germline gives CDR1 LGHNA, CDR2 YSLEER. The J segment lost 13 bases and the V segment lost 0 bases, leaving 12 bases of the junction unmatched. CDR3 region: CASSQDNNRGSRQFF. In DNA, the CDR3 is TGCGCCAGCAGCCAAGATAATAACCGCGGGAGTCGACAGTTCTTC.

The chain links TRBV12-3 or TRBV12-4 to TRBJ1-2; D perhaps matches TRBD1 (5 bases). The CDR3 runs 13 residues. With 3 bases removed from V and 7 bases from J, the gap between germline ends came to 12 bases. In DNA form, the CDR3 reads TGTGCCAGCAGTTTCGTCAGGGAGAGTGGCTACACCTTC. Translated, it gives CASSFVRESGYTF.

J is TRBJ2-3 and V is TRBV7-9; D is unclear. V was pared by 5 bases and J by 5 bases, with 20 bases between. CDR1 and CDR2 (germline): SEHNR, FQNEAQ (reference sequence). The CDR3 extends over 16 amino acids. The CDR3 reads CASSPRAGLMGDTQYF. CDR3 sequence (DNA): TGTGCCAGCAGCCCACGAGCAGGCCTTATGGGAGATACGCAGTATTTT. Full variable domain (missing parts from reference TRBV7-9 and TRBJ2-3): DTGVSQNPRHKITKRGQNVTFRCDPISEHNRLYWYRQTLGQGPEFLTYFQNEAQLEKSRLLSDRFSAERPKGSFSTLEIQRTEQGDSAMYLCASSPRAGLMGDTQYFGPGTRLTVL.

The chain uses TRBV4-1 and TRBJ2-7; D unclear. Germline-derived CDR1 and CDR2 are MGHRA and YSYEKL. This CDR3 contains 13 residues. Deletions cut 0 bases from V and 4 bases from J, with 7 bases between. The CDR3 sequence: CASSQDGTYEQYF. The CDR3 bases are TGCGCCAGCAGCCAAGATGGCACTTACGAGCAGTACTTC.

The chain links TRBV12-3 or TRBV12-4 to TRBJ2-5; D is perhaps TRBD1 or TRBD2 (7 bases each). The CDR3 is 13 residues long. The V end lost 5 bases, the J end lost 5 bases, and 12 bases lay between the germline ends. CDR3 bases: TGTGCCAGCAGTCGACAGGGAGGGGAGACCCAGTACTTC. It specifies CASSRQGGETQYF.

The genes are TRBV7-3 and TRBJ2-3; the D gene is possibly TRBD1 (5 bases). V was shortened by 1 base and J by 3 bases, with 8 bases between the two germline ends. CDR1 SGHTA and CDR2 FQGTGA come from the germline V gene. The CDR3 loop spans 14 amino acids. CDR3 residues: CASSLNGATDTQYF. Written as DNA, the CDR3 is TGTGCCAGCAGCTTAAATGGGGCGACAGATACGCAGTATTTT.

The chain recombines TRBV11-3 with TRBJ2-1; TRBD1 or TRBD2 may be the D gene (6 bases each). This CDR3 spans 15 amino acids. The V gene lost 1 base and the J gene lost 7 bases, with 14 bases spanning the gap. Germline V CDR1 and CDR2: SGHNT, YENEEA. The CDR3 DNA follows: TGTGCCAGCAGCTTAGTTACAGGGACTGGAAATGAGCAGTTCTTC. It yields the protein CASSLVTGTGNEQFF. Combining the CDR3 with reference TRBV11-3 and TRBJ2-1 gives the whole variable domain EAGVVQSPRYKIIEKKQPVAFWCNPISGHNTLYWYLQNLGQGPELLIRYENEEAVDDSQLPKDRFSAERLKGVDSTLKIQPAELGDSAVYLCASSLVTGTGNEQFFGPGTRLTVL.

The genes are TRBV19 and TRBJ2-1, with a tentative D call TRBD2 (5 bases). Trimming took 1 base from V and 8 from J, leaving 12 bases between them. The CDR3 is 14 amino acids. The V gene's germline CDR1 is LNHDA and CDR2 SQIVND (reference sequence). The CDR3 DNA sequence: TGTGCCAGTAGTATAGGGACTGCGGGCTATGAGCAGTTCTTC. It is translated as CASSIGTAGYEQFF.

The chain couples TRBV10-3 to TRBJ2-2; 9 bases fit TRBD1. Germline V gene sequence: CDR1 ENHRY, CDR2 SYGVKD. This CDR3 comprises 14 residues. The V segment lost 10 bases and the J segment 7 bases; nucleotides outside the gene matches: 10. The chain's CDR3 is CATGTGKSNGELFF. CDR3 sequence (DNA): TGTGCCACCGGGACAGGGAAGTCGAACGGGGAGCTGTTTTTT.

The V and J genes are TRBV4-1 and TRBJ2-7; 10 bases map to TRBD1. The CDR3 extends over 18 amino acids. Germline V gives CDR1 MGHRA, CDR2 YSYEKL. Trimming cost V 0 bases and J 2 bases; bases outside gene matches: 10. CDR3 protein: CASSQDLGQGIYTYEQYF. CDR3 DNA sequence: TGCGCCAGCAGCCAAGATTTGGGACAGGGGATTTATACCTACGAGCAGTACTTC.

This clone was seen a handful of times. The chain joins TRBV30 to TRBJ2-2; the match to TRBD2 covers 10 bases. The CDR3 extends over 16 amino acids. Trimming cost V 0 bases and J 4 bases; bases outside gene matches: 5. Germline values: CDR1 GTSNPN, CDR2 SVGIG (reference sequence). CDR3 in DNA: TGTGCCTGGAGTGTACGAGCGGGAGGGCCCACCGGGGAGCTGTTTTTT. This translates into CAWSVRAGGPTGELFF.

The chain combines TRBV5-4 with TRBJ2-3; D gene unclear. Germline lookup yields CDR1 SGHNT and CDR2 YYREEE (reference sequence). The V and J ends lost 4 bases and 1 base respectively, with 16 bases between them. The CDR3 extends over 16 amino acids. In DNA form, the CDR3 reads TGTGCCAGCAGCCCGAGGCTGAAACTGGGCACAGATACGCAGTATTTT. This encodes CASSPRLKLGTDTQYF.

The genes are TRBV9 and TRBJ1-4; D remains unclear. The CDR3 sequence is 14 residues long. V was pared by 7 bases and J by 5 bases, with 15 bases between. Germline CDR1 SGDLS, CDR2 YYNGEE. The CDR3 is CASGRTYQNEKLFF. In nucleotides, the CDR3 is TGTGCCAGCGGAAGGACGTACCAAAATGAAAAACTGTTTTTT.

The rearrangement links TRBV11-2 to TRBJ2-7; perhaps D is TRBD1 or TRBD2 (6 bases each). The CDR3 runs to 15 residues. Looked up from germline, CDR1 is SGHAT and CDR2 is FQNNGV. The V and J ends lost 7 bases and 1 base respectively, with 17 bases between them. CDR3 residues: CASTTFRGLSYEQYF. DNA for the CDR3: TGTGCCAGCACCACCTTCAGGGGACTTTCCTACGAGCAGTACTTC.

Here the CDR3 DNA reads TGTGCCAGCAGTTTAACACCAAACTATGGCTACACCTTC. Translating gives CASSLTPNYGYTF. The rearrangement joins TRBV27 to TRBJ1-2; the D is unclear. The V end was cut by 2 bases, the J end by 2 bases, with 6 bases between. This CDR3 spans 13 amino acids. CDR1 MNHEY and CDR2 SMNVEV come from the germline V gene (reference sequence).

This clone was detected once. This chain joins TRBV6-2 or TRBV6-3 and TRBJ2-7, with D hard to call. Germline CDR1 is MNHEY and CDR2 is SVGEGT. This CDR3 region has 12 residues. V was cut by 4 bases and J by 4 bases, with 8 bases left in between. The CDR3 spells CASSFLDYEQYF. As DNA, the CDR3 is TGTGCCAGCAGTTTCCTAGATTACGAGCAGTACTTC.

The V and J genes are TRBV30 and TRBJ1-5, with 10 bases identical to TRBD1. CDR1 is GTSNPN and CDR2 is SVGIG in the germline V gene (reference sequence). This CDR3 contains 16 residues. The trim removed 1 base at V and 2 bases at J, leaving 5 bases unmatched. CDR3 region: CAWSGGTGDGNQPQHF. DNA of the CDR3: TGTGCCTGGAGTGGTGGGACAGGGGATGGCAATCAGCCCCAGCATTTT.

The chain recombines TRBV7-9 with TRBJ1-2; 7 nucleotides line up with TRBD1. The V gene end was trimmed by 6 bases and the J gene end by 1 base; junction bases not matched to a gene: 11. Germline V lookup: CDR1 SEHNR, CDR2 FQNEAQ (reference sequence). The CDR3 is 16 residues long. CDR3 amino acids: CASRTVEGASNYGYTF. The CDR3 DNA reads as TGTGCCAGCAGGACGGTGGAGGGGGCGAGTAACTATGGCTACACCTTC.

The J gene is TRBJ2-3, the V gene TRBV4-1; D ambiguous. V lost 4 bases, J lost 3 bases, and 17 bases lay in between. The CDR3 sequence is 16 residues long. The germline V gene has CDR1 MGHRA and CDR2 YSYEKL. The CDR3 DNA reads as TGCGCCAGCAGCCCCCTACCGGCTATACGGACAGATACGCAGTATTTT. Translating gives CASSPLPAIRTDTQYF.

V usage is TRBV30 and J usage is TRBJ2-3, with a possible D match to TRBD1 (8 bases). This CDR3 comprises 17 residues. V dropped 4 bases and J dropped 3 bases, with 23 bases sitting between them. CDR1 and CDR2 from the germline V gene are GTSNPN and SVGIG (reference sequence). DNA of the CDR3: TGTGCCTGGATCGGGGGGACAGGCCCATTACTGACAGATACGCAGTATTTT. The encoded protein is CAWIGGTGPLLTDTQYF.

Only one count was recorded for this clone. V usage is TRBV5-4 and J usage is TRBJ2-5; the D is unclear. The length of the CDR3 is 13 residues. The germline V and J ends were trimmed by 4 bases and 2 bases, with 9 bases remaining between them. Germline-derived CDR1 and CDR2 are SGHNT and YYREEE (reference sequence). Here the CDR3 DNA reads TGTGCCAGCAGCATCCTGGTACAAGAGACCCAGTACTTC. Translated, it gives CASSILVQETQYF.

The chain carries TRBV5-1 and TRBJ1-1; weak D call: TRBD1 (5 bases). The CDR3 extends over 14 amino acids. CDR1 is SGHRS, CDR2 YFSETQ, per germline. The V gene lost 4 bases and the J gene lost 3 bases, with 13 bases spanning the gap. The CDR3 DNA reads TGCGCCAGCAGCCTTGCCGGGGGGGACACTGAAGCTTTCTTT. It yields the protein CASSLAGGDTEAFF. The variable domain in full, with the rest retrieved from reference TRBV5-1 and TRBJ1-1, is KAGVTQTPRYLIKTRGQQVTLSCSPISGHRSVSWYQQTPGQGLQFLFEYFSETQRNKGNFPGRFSGRQFSNSRSEMNVSTLELGDSALYLCASSLAGGDTEAFFGQGTRLTVV.

The chain carries TRBV6-5 and TRBJ1-1; a possible D gene is TRBD1 (5 bases). CDR1 and CDR2 (germline): MNHEY, SVGAGI. The ends were cut back, 6 bases at V and 6 bases at J, with 14 bases in the middle. The CDR3 has 13 amino acids. Here the CDR3 DNA reads TGTGCCAGCAGGTTCTACACAGGACCTGAAGCTTTCTTT. Translation gives CASRFYTGPEAFF.

This chain joins TRBV12-3 or TRBV12-4 and TRBJ2-3; the D gene is possibly TRBD1 (5 bases). The V end lost 2 bases, the J end lost 4 bases, and 7 bases lay between the germline ends. The CDR3 is made up of 13 amino acids. The CDR3 DNA follows: TGTGCCAGCAGTTTAACAGGTCCAGATACGCAGTATTTT. This sequence encodes CASSLTGPDTQYF.